These T cell receptor beta chains were read from a single sample in a study of T cells in Graves' hyperthyroidism and ophthalmopathy. One entry per CDR3 protein, called by TCRdb with MiXCR from the multiplex PCR reads. The table shows 300,000 or so distinct CDR3 sequences, with 15% to 20% occurring only once. Sequences were obtained from blood. These receptors were collected from a woman aged 60-70 years with Graves' ophthalmopathy. Both conserved end residues are part of each CDR3. Part of the rows lack a size; the others show once, few, many or a class for expanded clones.

abundance | j_gene | v_gene | CDR3aa
many | TRBJ1-4 | TRBV9 | CASSVGFRGPNEKLFF
. | TRBJ2-5 | TRBV27 | CANRRTSDTSETQYF
few | TRBJ2-7 | TRBV5-5 | CASRFGFFSYEQYF
. | TRBJ1-5 | TRBV7-2 | CASRAGGASHQPQHF
many | TRBJ1-1 | TRBV5-6 | CASSTGPGDTEAFF
. | TRBJ2-3 | TRBV20-1 | CSATSGVSTDTQYF
. | TRBJ2-5 | TRBV29-1 | CSVEPDYLQETQYF
many | TRBJ2-3 | TRBV7-2 | CASSLDTGITQYF
. | TRBJ2-2 | TRBV19 | CASRPSTGSAGELFF
many | TRBJ1-5 | TRBV20-1 | CSASTGFNQPQHF
. | TRBJ2-6 | TRBV4-1 | CASSQERILAGANVLTF
many | TRBJ2-2 | TRBV24-1 | CATQHPNTGELFF
many | TRBJ1-2 | TRBV5-6 | CASSPSPQPYYGYTF
many | TRBJ1-2 | TRBV18 | CASAGTGGLGGYTF
few | TRBJ1-4 | TRBV28 | CASSSPLDEKLFF
. | TRBJ2-1 | TRBV4-3 | CASSQDSARQSSYNEQFF
many | TRBJ1-2 | TRBV28 | CASSPPQGGNTF
many | TRBJ2-1 | TRBV18 | CASSPLRDETDNEQFF
. | TRBJ2-7 | TRBV15 | CATSRGRGLASYEQYF
many | TRBJ2-3 | TRBV6-6 | CASSYKDLYTDTQYF
. | TRBJ2-5 | TRBV6-1 | CASSDNYRETQYF
many | TRBJ1-1 | TRBV6-2/TRBV6-3 | CASTPAIVVFEAFF
many | TRBJ2-7 | TRBV6-2/TRBV6-3 | CASTNAYEQYF
few | TRBJ2-7 | TRBV7-9 | CASSGLKGAYEQYF
. | TRBJ1-4 | TRBV6-2/TRBV6-3 | CASSTAGGWEEKLFF
many | TRBJ2-3 | TRBV24-1 | CATSDPAGVADTQYF
many | TRBJ2-5 | TRBV12-3/TRBV12-4 | CASSFQTGGRDQYF
many | TRBJ2-7 | TRBV6-2/TRBV6-3 | CASSYSDLGRRSYEQYF
few | TRBJ2-7 | TRBV27 | CASSLRSSGEQYF
once | TRBJ2-7 | TRBV28 | CASSPPGGVYEQYF
many | TRBJ2-7 | TRBV2 | CASSSTSGGAYEQYF
few | TRBJ2-7 | TRBV20-1 | CSARDDKDEQYF
. | TRBJ1-5 | TRBV10-2 | CASSDKSIAQPQHF
many | TRBJ2-3 | TRBV20-1 | CSASSPFLAGVPDTQYF
few | TRBJ2-7 | TRBV27 | CASSLTPGTGVNEQYF
. | TRBJ2-7 | TRBV6-5 | CASSYSRTGTYEQYF
few | TRBJ1-6 | TRBV10-3 | CAISELNSPLHF
few | TRBJ2-2 | TRBV2 | CASSQNGPLRGNTGELFF
. | TRBJ2-3 | TRBV5-8 | CASSLAGFDTDTQYF
many | TRBJ1-6 | TRBV12-3/TRBV12-4 | CASKGNSPLHF
many | TRBJ2-5 | TRBV29-1 | CSVVGLVETQYF
few | TRBJ2-7 | TRBV4-1 | CASSQEDFPDNEQYF
many | TRBJ2-1 | TRBV5-1 | CASSTRVDNEQFF
many | TRBJ2-5 | TRBV4-2 | CASSQGQEVETQYF
many | TRBJ2-5 | TRBV20-1 | CSAAKTDYQETQYF
. | TRBJ2-5 | TRBV19 | CASSTREEAETQYF
few | TRBJ1-3 | TRBV5-1 | CASSRDPGGAYGNTIYF
many | TRBJ2-3 | TRBV11-2 | CASSATGVGSTDTQYF
. | TRBJ1-3 | TRBV12-3/TRBV12-4 | CASSQGRSGNTIYF
. | TRBJ2-2 | TRBV7-8 | CASSLRGTSSNTGELFF
. | TRBJ2-5 | TRBV13 | CASSSDSGVETQYF
many | TRBJ1-2 | TRBV18 | CASSPSEGRTGYTF
. | TRBJ1-4 | TRBV19 | CASTANRATNEKLFF
many | TRBJ2-5 | TRBV2 | CASSEAGRQGRETQYF
. | TRBJ2-2 | TRBV24-1 | CATMTDGTGELFF
many | TRBJ2-1 | TRBV2 | CPGGISEQFF
. | TRBJ2-3 | TRBV28 | CASSFLSGTEDTQYF